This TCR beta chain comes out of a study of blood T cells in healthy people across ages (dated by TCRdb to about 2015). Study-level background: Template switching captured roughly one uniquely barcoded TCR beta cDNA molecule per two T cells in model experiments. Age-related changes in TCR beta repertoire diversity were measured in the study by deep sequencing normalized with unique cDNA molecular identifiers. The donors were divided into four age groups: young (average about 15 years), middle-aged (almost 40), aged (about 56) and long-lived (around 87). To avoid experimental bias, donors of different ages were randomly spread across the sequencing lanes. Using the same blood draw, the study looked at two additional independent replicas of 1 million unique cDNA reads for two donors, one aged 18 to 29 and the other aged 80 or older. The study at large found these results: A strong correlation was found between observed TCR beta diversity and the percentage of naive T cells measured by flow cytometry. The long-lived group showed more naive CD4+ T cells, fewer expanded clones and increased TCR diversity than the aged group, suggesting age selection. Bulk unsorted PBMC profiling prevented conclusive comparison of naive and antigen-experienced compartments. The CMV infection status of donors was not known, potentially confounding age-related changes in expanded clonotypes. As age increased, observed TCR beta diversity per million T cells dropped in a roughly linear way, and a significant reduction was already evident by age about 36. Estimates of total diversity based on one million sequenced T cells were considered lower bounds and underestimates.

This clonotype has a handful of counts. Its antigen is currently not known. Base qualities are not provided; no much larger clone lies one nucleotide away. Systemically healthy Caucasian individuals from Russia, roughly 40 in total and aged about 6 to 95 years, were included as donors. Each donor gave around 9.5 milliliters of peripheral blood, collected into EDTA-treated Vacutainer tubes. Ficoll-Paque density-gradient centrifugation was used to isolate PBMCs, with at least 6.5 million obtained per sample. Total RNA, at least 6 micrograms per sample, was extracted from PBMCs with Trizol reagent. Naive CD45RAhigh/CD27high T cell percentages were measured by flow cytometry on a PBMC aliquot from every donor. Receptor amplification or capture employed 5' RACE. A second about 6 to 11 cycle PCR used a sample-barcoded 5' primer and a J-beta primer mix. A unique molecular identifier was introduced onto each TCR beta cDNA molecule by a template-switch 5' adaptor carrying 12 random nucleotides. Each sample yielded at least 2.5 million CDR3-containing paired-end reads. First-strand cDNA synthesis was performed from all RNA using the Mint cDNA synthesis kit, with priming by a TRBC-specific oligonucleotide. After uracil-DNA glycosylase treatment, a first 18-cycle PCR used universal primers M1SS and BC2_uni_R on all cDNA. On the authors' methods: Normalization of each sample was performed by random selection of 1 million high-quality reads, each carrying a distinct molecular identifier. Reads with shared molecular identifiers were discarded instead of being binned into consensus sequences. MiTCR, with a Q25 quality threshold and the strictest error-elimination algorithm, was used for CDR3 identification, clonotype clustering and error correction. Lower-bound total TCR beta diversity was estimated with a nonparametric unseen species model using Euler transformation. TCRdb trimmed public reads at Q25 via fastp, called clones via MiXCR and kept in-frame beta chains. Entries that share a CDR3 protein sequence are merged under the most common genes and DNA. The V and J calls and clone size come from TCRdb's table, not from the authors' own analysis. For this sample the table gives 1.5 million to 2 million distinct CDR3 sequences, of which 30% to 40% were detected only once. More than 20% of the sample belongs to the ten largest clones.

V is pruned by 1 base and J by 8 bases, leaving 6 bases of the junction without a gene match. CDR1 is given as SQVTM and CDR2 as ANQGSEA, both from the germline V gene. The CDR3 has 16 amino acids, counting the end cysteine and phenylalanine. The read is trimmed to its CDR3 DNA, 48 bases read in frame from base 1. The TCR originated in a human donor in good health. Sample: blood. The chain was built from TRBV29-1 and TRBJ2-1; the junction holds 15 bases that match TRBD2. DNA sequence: TGCAGCGTTGAAGGGACTAGCGGGGGGGACGGGGATGAGCAGTTCTTC. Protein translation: CSVEGTSGGDGDEQFF.